Sequencing of this TCR beta chain was carried out in a study of vaccination effects on CD4 cells after COVID-19. Pools of viral peptides were used by the ViraFEST assay to expand antigen-specific CD4+ T cells ahead of sequencing. Upon completion of about eleven days in culture, CD4+ T cells were isolated. Either the mRNA-1273 or the BNT162b2 vaccine was given to participants as two doses. Peptides at around 10 ug/ml and IL-2 at approximately 9.1 IU/ml were added to around 2 million PBMC per well. V lost 5 bases, J lost 4 bases, and 11 bases lay in between. CDR1 KGHSH and CDR2 LQKENI come from the germline V gene. This CDR3 comprises 13 residues. Concerning this clone: Its specificity is not known.

Assay used: immunoSEQ multiplex PCR; TCRdb lists only in-frame clones, some missing. The repertoire holds more than 25,000 clones, with over 75% as singletons. This chain joins TRBV18 and TRBJ1-1; D ambiguous. The sequences come from CD4+ T cells from PBMCs cultured with SARS-CoV-2 spike peptides, collected after COVID-19 vaccination. The receptor was derived from a human donor who received a COVID-19 vaccine. Some clones in this sample may be carry-over from other donors' samples. CDR3 nucleotide sequence: TGTGCCAGCTCAACAGAGGGATCCACTGAAGCTTTCTTT. It is translated as CASSTEGSTEAFF.